These 31 T cell receptor beta chains were sequenced from one sample in a study of blood T cell repertoires in COVID-19. Profiled with immunoSEQ multiplex PCR; TCRdb holds only in-frame clones, not every one. This table holds 490,000 or so clones, roughly 90% found once. Sequencing was performed on PBMCs or T cells enriched from blood (not recorded which). These receptors were obtained from a woman aged 40 to 50 who had recovered from COVID-19.

The chain employs TRBV19 and TRBJ1-5; D gene ambiguous. Germline CDR1 reads LNHDA; CDR2 reads SQIVND (reference sequence). The CDR3 has 17 residues. Trimming took 4 bases from V and 4 from J, leaving 20 bases between them. Here the CDR3 reads CASSTLVGQRLNQPQHF. In nucleotides, the CDR3 is TGTGCCAGTAGTACCCTAGTTGGGCAGCGGCTAAATCAGCCCCAGCATTTT.

Points on this clone: Different DNA sequences within this sample yield the same CDR3. The J gene is TRBJ2-7, the V gene TRBV6-1, with TRBD1 as a possible D gene (6 bases). V was shortened by 0 bases and J by 0 bases, with 12 bases between the two germline ends. The CDR3 is made up of 16 amino acids. The germline gives CDR1 MNHNS, CDR2 SASEGT. CDR3 in amino acids: CASSEAGQGGSYEQYF. CDR3 sequence (DNA): TGTGCCAGCAGTGAAGCGGGACAAGGGGGCTCCTACGAGCAGTACTTC.

This chain connects TRBV5-8 to TRBJ1-2, with 7 bases identical to TRBD1. J was trimmed by 4 bases and V by 3 bases; bases with no gene match: 12. The germline gives CDR1 SGHTS, CDR2 YDEGEE. The CDR3 sequence is 16 residues long. CDR3 DNA sequence: TGTGCCAGCAGCTCCGAGGGACAGCCTTCCTTCTATGGCTACACCTTC. This codes for CASSSEGQPSFYGYTF.

The genes are TRBV11-3 and TRBJ2-2, with 8 bases identical to TRBD2. The CDR3 runs to 15 residues. The V gene end was trimmed by 1 base and the J gene end by 4 bases; junction bases not matched to a gene: 2. Germline-derived CDR1 and CDR2 are SGHNT and YENEEA. The DNA for the CDR3 is TGTGCCAGCAGCTTAGGACTAGCGTTCACCGGGGAGCTGTTTTTT. It yields the protein CASSLGLAFTGELFF.

In DNA, the CDR3 is TGCGCCAGCAGCTTGGACGTAGCGGGAGGTAACGAGCAGTACTTC. Amino acids: CASSLDVAGGNEQYF. The gene calls are TRBV5-1 and TRBJ2-7; 10 bases fit TRBD2. The V gene end was trimmed by 0 bases and the J gene end by 5 bases; junction bases not matched to a gene: 5. Germline CDR1 reads SGHRS; CDR2 reads YFSETQ. CDR3 length: 15 amino acids.

CDR3: CSVVTGERYEQYF. The CDR3 coding sequence is TGCAGCGTTGTGACAGGGGAAAGGTACGAGCAGTACTTC. V usage is TRBV29-1 and J usage is TRBJ2-7, with TRBD1 matching 8 bases. The CDR3 extends over 13 amino acids. V shed 4 bases and J 4 bases; nucleotides not matched to a gene: 6. Germline values: CDR1 SQVTM, CDR2 ANQGSEA.

In its sample, this clone was seen a few times. The genes are TRBV6-4 and TRBJ1-6; D not resolved. Trimming stripped 2 bases from V and 8 bases from J, with 13 bases between. The germline V gene encodes CDR1 MRHNA and CDR2 SNTAGT. CDR3 length: 15 amino acids. CDR3 amino acids: CASSDREGSDSPLHF. CDR3 coding DNA: TGTGCCAGCAGTGACAGGGAGGGTTCCGATTCACCCCTCCACTTT.

The chain links TRBV14 to TRBJ1-1; D ambiguous. Trimming left V 4 bases short and J 1 base short, with 7 bases between. Germline CDR1 and CDR2: SGHDN and FVKESK. The length of the CDR3 is 13 residues. The CDR3 region has the DNA TGTGCCAGCAGCCCTACGGGGAACACTGAAGCTTTCTTT. This encodes CASSPTGNTEAFF.

A few counts support this clone. The chain couples TRBV12-3 or TRBV12-4 to TRBJ1-2; a possible D gene is TRBD1 (6 bases). The CDR3 has 13 residues. V dropped 9 bases and J dropped 6 bases, with 17 bases sitting between them. The CDR3 DNA sequence: TGTGCCAGTATATCAGGGGATTTGAATGGCTACACCTTC. Its protein product is CASISGDLNGYTF.

The rearrangement uses TRBV11-2 and TRBJ2-7; possibly TRBD2 for D (5 bases). V lost 6 bases, J lost 2 bases, and 11 bases lay in between. Germline-derived CDR1 and CDR2 are SGHAT and FQNNGV. The CDR3 loop spans 13 amino acids. The CDR3 sequence: CASSPSSTYEQYF. CDR3 nucleotide sequence: TGTGCCAGCAGTCCTAGCTCCACCTACGAGCAGTACTTC.

V gene TRBV11-2 combines with J gene TRBJ2-5; 10 bases fit TRBD2. Per the germline V gene, CDR1 is SGHAT and CDR2 is FQNNGV. The CDR3 sequence is 16 residues long. V lost 6 bases and J lost 4; bases outside the gene matches: 11. The CDR3 region has the DNA TGTGCCAGCAGAATGAGCGGGAGGGCCCGCGGAGAGACCCAGTACTTC. It encodes CASRMSGRARGETQYF.

This sequence joins TRBV7-9 and TRBJ2-3; 8 bases match TRBD1. J lost 5 bases, V lost 7 bases, and 14 bases had no gene match. The germline V gene has CDR1 SEHNR and CDR2 FQNEAQ (reference sequence). There are 16 residues in the CDR3. CDR3 amino acids: CASNSGGGIRRDTQYF. DNA of the CDR3: TGTGCCAGCAACTCAGGGGGCGGGATAAGAAGAGATACGCAGTATTTT.

This clone was detected only a few times. V usage is TRBV30 and J usage is TRBJ1-1; D not resolved. The V and J ends lost 2 bases and 2 bases respectively, with 9 bases between them. In germline, CDR1 is GTSNPN, CDR2 SVGIG (reference sequence). The CDR3 runs 13 residues. The CDR3 DNA reads TGTGCCTGGAGTTGGAGGAGAAACACTGAAGCTTTCTTT. It translates to CAWSWRRNTEAFF. The full variable domain, rest sourced from reference TRBV30 and TRBJ1-1, is SQTIHQWPATLVQPVGSPLSLECTVEGTSNPNLYWYRQAAGRGLQLLFYSVGIGQISSEVPQNLSASRPQDRQFILSSKKLLLSDSGFYLCAWSWRRNTEAFFGQGTRLTVV.

The chain joins TRBV5-6 to TRBJ1-2; D call uncertain. CDR3 length: 14 residues. V was clipped by 0 bases and J by 0 bases, with 6 bases between them. Germline V gene data show CDR1 as SGHDT and CDR2 as YYEEEE. The DNA of the CDR3 is TGTGCCAGCAGCTTGGGGCAAGCTAACTATGGCTACACCTTC. This gives the protein CASSLGQANYGYTF.

This chain links TRBV11-2 with TRBJ1-1; possibly TRBD1 for D (6 bases). Germline lookup yields CDR1 SGHAT and CDR2 FQNNGV. There are 14 residues in the CDR3. V lost 1 base, J lost 4 bases, and 10 bases lay in between. The CDR3 DNA is TGTGCCAGCAGCTTAGCAGGGGAGGGCACTGAAGCTTTCTTT. This gives the protein CASSLAGEGTEAFF.

This rearrangement joins TRBV7-2 to TRBJ2-4; the match to TRBD2 covers 7 bases. With V trimmed by 1 base and J by 13 bases, 10 bases remained unmatched. Germline CDR1 SGHTA, CDR2 FQGNSA. The CDR3 covers 14 residues. CDR3 region: CASSLGGSIRIQYF. CDR3 DNA: TGTGCCAGCAGCTTAGGCGGGAGCATCAGGATCCAGTACTTC. The complete variable domain, with remaining parts taken from reference TRBV7-2 and TRBJ2-4, reads GAGVSQSPSNKVTEKGKDVELRCDPISGHTALYWYRQSLGQGLEFLIYFQGNSAPDKSGLPSDRFSAERTGGSVSTLTIQRTQQEDSAVYLCASSLGGSIRIQYFGAGTRLSVL.

The gene calls are TRBV7-2 and TRBJ2-7; no clear D. The germline V gene has CDR1 SGHTA and CDR2 FQGNSA. V was shortened by 0 bases and J by 0 bases, with 6 bases between the two germline ends. The CDR3 consists of 14 residues. DNA of the CDR3: TGTGCCAGCAGCTTAGCGGCTTTCTCCTACGAGCAGTACTTC. Protein product: CASSLAAFSYEQYF.

This rearrangement joins TRBV7-9 to TRBJ1-1, with 7 bases that match TRBD1. V shed 4 bases, J shed 5 bases, and the junction held 16 bases outside the gene matches. Looked up from germline, CDR1 is SEHNR and CDR2 is FQNEAQ (reference sequence). CDR3 length equals 17 residues. In DNA, the CDR3 is TGTGCCAGCAGCTCCGGGACAGTGTTGCATCAGGGAACTGAAGCTTTCTTT. It yields the protein CASSSGTVLHQGTEAFF. The full variable domain, in which reference TRBV7-9 and TRBJ1-1 provide the parts outside the CDR3, is DTGVSQNPRHKITKRGQNVTFRCDPISEHNRLYWYRQTLGQGPEFLTYFQNEAQLEKSRLLSDRFSAERPKGSFSTLEIQRTEQGDSAMYLCASSSGTVLHQGTEAFFGQGTRLTVV.

The V and J genes are TRBV5-1 and TRBJ2-3; D is ambiguous. The CDR3 consists of 16 residues. The germline gives CDR1 SGHRS, CDR2 YFSETQ. Trimming pared 4 bases from V and 0 bases from J, leaving 15 bases between. CDR3 sequence reads: CASSASGAASTDTQYF. The CDR3 bases are TGCGCCAGCAGCGCGTCTGGTGCTGCTAGCACAGATACGCAGTATTTT.

The chain employs TRBV5-1 and TRBJ1-1, with TRBD1 as a possible D gene (5 bases). Germline CDR1 and CDR2: SGHRS and YFSETQ. The CDR3 length is 15 residues. Trimming left V 1 base short and J 0 bases short, with 10 bases between. CDR3 loop: CASSLIGGMNTEAFF. CDR3 nucleotide sequence: TGCGCCAGCAGCTTGATCGGGGGTATGAACACTGAAGCTTTCTTT.

The chain is built from TRBV6-1 and TRBJ2-7; D not certain. The CDR3 contains 12 residues. CDR1 and CDR2 from the germline V gene are MNHNS and SASEGT. V dropped 3 bases and J dropped 3 bases, with 6 bases sitting between them. The DNA for the CDR3 is TGTGCCAGCAGTGACGGTTTCTACGAGCAGTACTTC. Its translation: CASSDGFYEQYF.

The CDR3 protein is CASSEGALRHEQFF. The CDR3 bases are TGCGCCAGCAGTGAGGGGGCTTTGCGCCATGAGCAGTTCTTC. The rearrangement links TRBV10-1 to TRBJ2-1; possibly TRBD1 for D (5 bases). CDR3 length: 14 residues. Germline V lookup: CDR1 WNHNN, CDR2 SYGVQD (reference sequence). Trimming stripped 2 bases from V and 8 bases from J, with 13 bases between.

The V call is TRBV10-3, the J call TRBJ2-7, with TRBD2 matching 9 bases. Losses at the gene ends were 0 bases for V and 3 bases for J; bases not matched to a gene: 12. This CDR3 comprises 18 residues. Looked up from germline, CDR1 is ENHRY and CDR2 is SYGVKD. The CDR3 coding sequence is TGTGCCATCAGTGAGTCGTTCTTAGGCGGGAGGGGCGTCTACGAGCAGTACTTC. Translated, it gives CAISESFLGGRGVYEQYF.

This clone was observed a single time. J is TRBJ1-6 and V is TRBV6-6; D gene unclear. Trimming removed 5 bases at V and 0 bases at J, with 8 bases between. This CDR3 is 15 amino acids long. In germline, CDR1 is MNHNY, CDR2 SVGAGI (reference sequence). Written as DNA, the CDR3 is TGTGCCAGCAGTCGGAGAAACTCCTATAATTCACCCCTCCACTTT. The encoded protein is CASSRRNSYNSPLHF.

This clone was recorded once. The J gene is TRBJ2-7, the V gene TRBV7-9; 7 nucleotides agree with TRBD2. V lost 7 bases, J lost 2 bases, and 17 bases stayed unmatched. CDR3 size: 17 residues. CDR1 and CDR2 from the germline V gene are SEHNR and FQNEAQ (reference sequence). This CDR3 is CASIRFGAGARPYEQYF. DNA of the CDR3: TGTGCCAGCATCCGTTTTGGGGCGGGAGCGAGACCCTACGAGCAGTACTTC.

The table lists this clone with a few counts. The rearrangement uses TRBV7-2 and TRBJ1-1, with D tentatively TRBD1 (6 bases). Germline CDR1 is SGHTA and CDR2 is FQGNSA. The CDR3 covers 13 residues. Trimming shortened V by 3 bases and J by 6 bases, and 11 bases separated the two germline ends. Here the CDR3 reads CASSFRQGSEAFF. CDR3 nucleotides: TGTGCCAGCAGCTTTCGCCAGGGGTCTGAAGCTTTCTTT.

The rearrangement joins TRBV27 to TRBJ2-3; TRBD1 agrees at 8 bases. This CDR3 comprises 14 residues. J was trimmed by 6 bases and V by 3 bases; bases with no gene match: 5. CDR1 MNHEY and CDR2 SMNVEV come from the germline V gene (reference sequence). CDR3 residues: CASSFQGARDTQYF. The CDR3 region has the DNA TGTGCCAGCAGTTTCCAGGGGGCTAGGGATACGCAGTATTTT.

This clone was recorded at least ten times. The rearrangement joins TRBV9 to TRBJ2-7, with D possibly matching TRBD1 (6 bases). V lost 2 bases to trimming and J lost 3 bases, with 15 bases between them. This CDR3 region has 15 residues. CDR1 is SGDLS and CDR2 is YYNGEE in the germline V gene. In DNA form, the CDR3 reads TGTGCCAGCAGCGTGCCGGGACACACGTACTACGAGCAGTACTTC. It specifies CASSVPGHTYYEQYF.

This clone was seen just once. The chain couples TRBV6-5 to TRBJ1-2; D call uncertain. Trimming took off 8 bases at V and 1 base at J, with 14 bases between the two ends. There are 14 residues in the CDR3. Germline V gene lookup returns CDR1 MNHEY and CDR2 SVGAGI. CDR3 residues: CASGGIRINYGYTF. CDR3 nucleotides: TGTGCCAGCGGAGGGATCAGGATTAACTATGGCTACACCTTC.

V is TRBV5-4 and J is TRBJ2-1, with TRBD2 matching 7 bases. The CDR3 has 15 residues. J lost 5 bases, V lost 0 bases, and 5 bases had no gene match. CDR1 and CDR2 from the germline V gene are SGHNT and YYREEE (reference sequence). The CDR3 DNA sequence: TGTGCCAGCAGCTTGGCGAGCGGGACTCACAATGAGCAGTTCTTC. It specifies CASSLASGTHNEQFF.

This chain connects TRBV7-2 to TRBJ2-5, with 9 bases fitting TRBD1. In germline, CDR1 is SGHTA, CDR2 FQGNSA. V shed 5 bases and J 5 bases; nucleotides not matched to a gene: 9. This CDR3 comprises 15 residues. This CDR3 is CASSRNRGQGETQYF. CDR3 sequence (DNA): TGTGCCAGCAGCAGAAACAGGGGGCAAGGGGAGACCCAGTACTTC. Based on the CDR3 plus reference TRBV7-2 and TRBJ2-5, the full variable domain is GAGVSQSPSNKVTEKGKDVELRCDPISGHTALYWYRQSLGQGLEFLIYFQGNSAPDKSGLPSDRFSAERTGGSVSTLTIQRTQQEDSAVYLCASSRNRGQGETQYFGPGTRLLVL.